The 20 T cell receptor beta chains listed next were all sequenced from one sample in a study of PD-L1 blockade in urothelial cancer. The table came from immunoSEQ multiplex PCR; TCRdb's copy has only in-frame clones and leaves some out. The sample records about 84,000 clones, 82% being singletons. The source material was PBMCs, sampled around atezolizumab (anti-PD-L1) treatment. These receptors all come from a man between 65 and 85 years old with urothelial cancer.

The V call is TRBV6-5, the J call TRBJ2-3; D might be TRBD1 (5 bases). From germline, CDR1 is MNHEY and CDR2 SVGAGI. Trimming cost V 0 bases and J 4 bases, with 11 bases left between them. The CDR3 sequence is 15 residues long. CDR3: CASSYSGRVADTQYF. CDR3 nucleotides: TGTGCCAGCAGTTACTCGGGCAGGGTAGCAGATACGCAGTATTTT.

The rearrangement uses TRBV7-8 and TRBJ2-7; TRBD1 matches 7 bases. The germline V gene has CDR1 SGHVS and CDR2 FQNEAQ. The CDR3 totals 13 residues. The trim removed 5 bases at V and 4 bases at J, leaving 5 bases unmatched. CDR3 region: CASSPNRGYEQYF. CDR3 sequence (DNA): TGTGCCAGCAGCCCCAACAGGGGATACGAGCAGTACTTC.

The rearrangement joins TRBV19 to TRBJ1-3; D is perhaps TRBD1 (5 bases). The CDR3 spans 15 residues. V was cut by 2 bases and J by 2 bases, with 10 bases left in between. The germline gives CDR1 LNHDA, CDR2 SQIVND (reference sequence). The CDR3 loop is CASSITGVAGNTIYF. The CDR3 DNA reads TGTGCCAGTAGTATAACGGGGGTTGCTGGAAACACCATATATTTT.

The count of this clone is one. The rearrangement links TRBV9 to TRBJ2-1; 8 bases agree with TRBD2. The CDR3 extends over 17 amino acids. V lost 0 bases, J lost 0 bases, and 5 bases stayed unmatched. Germline CDR1 reads SGDLS; CDR2 reads YYNGEE. The CDR3 DNA reads TGTGCCAGCAGCGTAGGACTAGCGCAGAGCTCCTACAATGAGCAGTTCTTC. Translation gives CASSVGLAQSSYNEQFF.

This chain links TRBV7-2 with TRBJ2-3, with D unresolved. From germline, CDR1 is SGHTA and CDR2 FQGNSA. The CDR3 is 13 residues long. V dropped 1 base and J dropped 4 bases, with 6 bases sitting between them. The CDR3 DNA follows: TGTGCCAGCAGCTTAGGGCTCGCAGATACGCAGTATTTT. Amino acids: CASSLGLADTQYF.

V usage is TRBV15 and J usage is TRBJ2-2; 8 nucleotides agree with TRBD1. This CDR3 is 17 amino acids long. Germline CDR1 reads LNHNV; CDR2 reads YYDKDF (reference sequence). V was clipped by 0 bases and J by 2 bases; unmatched bases: 5. DNA of the CDR3: TGTGCCACCAGCAGAGATTGGCAGGGGGCTAACACCGGGGAGCTGTTTTTT. It specifies CATSRDWQGANTGELFF.

This clone occurred once. The rearrangement links TRBV10-3 to TRBJ2-1; TRBD2 agrees at 8 bases. The CDR3 loop spans 16 amino acids. Germline CDR1 is ENHRY and CDR2 is SYGVKD. The trim removed 6 bases at V and 0 bases at J, leaving 7 bases unmatched. CDR3 protein: CAISLSGVSSYNEQFF. DNA for the CDR3: TGTGCCATCAGCCTTAGCGGGGTGAGCTCCTACAATGAGCAGTTCTTC.

Turning to this clone: Other DNA variants within this sample encode the same CDR3. The rearrangement links TRBV6-1 to TRBJ1-1; tentative D call: TRBD1 (5 bases). Germline CDR1 and CDR2: MNHNS and SASEGT. The CDR3 extends over 14 amino acids. Trimming stripped 3 bases from V and 5 bases from J, with 13 bases between. CDR3 amino acids: CASSEVRGRTEAFF. CDR3 sequence (DNA): TGTGCCAGCAGTGAGGTAAGGGGTCGAACTGAAGCTTTCTTT.

V usage is TRBV5-6 and J usage is TRBJ1-2; D unresolved. Germline V gene lookup returns CDR1 SGHDT and CDR2 YYEEEE. The CDR3 runs 15 residues. Trimming took 7 bases from V and 1 from J, leaving 17 bases between them. CDR3 residues: CASQQLGIVNYGYTF. CDR3 DNA: TGTGCCAGCCAACAGCTTGGTATAGTTAACTATGGCTACACCTTC.

This clone occurred once. Within the sample, other DNA sequences also encode this same CDR3. This sequence joins TRBV9 and TRBJ2-7; TRBD1 aligns across 8 bases. The trim removed 2 bases at V and 2 bases at J, leaving 3 bases unmatched. This CDR3 has 14 amino acids. Per germline, CDR1 SGDLS and CDR2 YYNGEE. The CDR3 DNA follows: TGTGCCAGCAGCGTCGGACAGGGCGCCTACGAGCAGTACTTC. Translating it yields CASSVGQGAYEQYF.

This clone turned up a few times. The V and J genes are TRBV11-2 and TRBJ2-7; 13 bases fit TRBD2. The CDR3 spans 18 residues. Germline assignment: CDR1 SGHAT and CDR2 FQNNGV. J gave up 6 bases and V 3 bases, and 14 bases lay outside the gene matches. The DNA of the CDR3 is TGTGCCAGCAGCTTCCGGACTAGCGGGGGCCCCGCCCTGCGCGAGCAGTACTTC. Translating it yields CASSFRTSGGPALREQYF. The variable domain in full, completed from reference TRBV11-2 and TRBJ2-7, reads EAGVAQSPRYKIIEKRQSVAFWCNPISGHATLYWYQQILGQGPKLLIQFQNNGVVDDSQLPKDRFSAERLKGVDSTLKIQPAKLEDSAVYLCASSFRTSGGPALREQYFGPGTRLTVT.

J is TRBJ2-2 and V is TRBV5-4; 13 nucleotides align to TRBD2. The CDR3 is 16 amino acids. Germline CDR1 reads SGHNT; CDR2 reads YYREEE (reference sequence). The V segment lost 9 bases and the J segment 5 bases; nucleotides outside the gene matches: 10. In DNA form, the CDR3 reads TGTGCCATCCCCGGACTAGCGGGAGAGCAGACCGGGGAGCTGTTTTTT. Amino acid sequence: CAIPGLAGEQTGELFF.

The CDR3 reads CASSLSNQGADTQYF. The DNA of the CDR3 is TGTGCCAGCTCCCTATCGAATCAGGGCGCAGATACGCAGTATTTT. J is TRBJ2-3 and V is TRBV18, with TRBD1 as a possible D gene (5 bases). CDR3 size: 15 residues. The germline V gene encodes CDR1 KGHSH and CDR2 LQKENI. Trimming took 6 bases from V and 4 from J, leaving 17 bases between them.

The chain is built from TRBV6-1 and TRBJ1-4; D unresolved. This CDR3 contains 15 residues. Germline values: CDR1 MNHNS, CDR2 SASEGT. With 4 bases removed from V and 8 bases from J, the gap between germline ends came to 17 bases. The CDR3 DNA follows: TGTGCCAGCAGTGGTGGGCCTCTTCAACGAGAAAAACTGTTTTTT. Its protein product is CASSGGPLQREKLFF.

The chain employs TRBV5-4 and TRBJ2-1; 9 bases fit TRBD1. This CDR3 is 15 amino acids long. The V gene end was trimmed by 6 bases and the J gene end by 4 bases; junction bases not matched to a gene: 8. Germline-derived CDR1 and CDR2 are SGHNT and YYREEE (reference sequence). The CDR3 loop is CASTRTGTGYNEQFF. The CDR3 DNA reads as TGTGCCAGCACCCGGACCGGGACAGGGTACAATGAGCAGTTCTTC.

V usage is TRBV30 and J usage is TRBJ1-2; the D gene is possibly TRBD1 (6 bases). V lost 0 bases and J lost 7, with 9 bases in between. The germline CDR1 and CDR2 sequences are GTSNPN and SVGIG (reference sequence). CDR3 length equals 12 residues. Here the CDR3 reads CAWSVQGIGYTF. CDR3 in DNA: TGTGCCTGGAGTGTACAGGGAATTGGCTACACCTTC.

This clone was counted at least ten times. This chain connects TRBV2 to TRBJ2-7; 7 nucleotides line up with TRBD1. This CDR3 has 14 amino acids. V shed 4 bases and J 3 bases; nucleotides not matched to a gene: 6. From germline, CDR1 is SNHLY and CDR2 FYNNEI. CDR3 residues: CASSGGGQVYEQYF. CDR3 sequence (DNA): TGTGCCAGCAGTGGAGGTGGACAGGTCTACGAGCAGTACTTC.

This clone was counted ten times or more. CDR3 in amino acids: CASRDQENTGELFF. The CDR3 nucleotides are TGTGCCAGCAGAGATCAGGAGAACACCGGGGAGCTGTTTTTT. V and J are TRBV7-3 and TRBJ2-2, with D unclear. Looked up from germline, CDR1 is SGHTA and CDR2 is FQGTGA. The CDR3 is made up of 14 amino acids. V gave up 6 bases and J gave up 1 base, with 9 bases separating them.

The chain recombines TRBV7-9 with TRBJ1-2, with D perhaps TRBD1 (5 bases). This CDR3 is built from 15 residues. CDR1 is SEHNR and CDR2 is FQNEAQ in the germline V gene (reference sequence). The ends were cut back, 1 base at V and 8 bases at J, with 17 bases in the middle. This chain's CDR3 is CASSLDGAGQGGYTF. CDR3 DNA: TGTGCCAGCAGCTTAGATGGGGCAGGCCAGGGAGGCTACACCTTC.

The chain recombines TRBV6-4 with TRBJ1-1, with D perhaps TRBD1 (5 bases). Between the trimmed V and J ends, which lost 6 bases and 0 bases, there was a span of 11 bases. In germline, CDR1 is MRHNA, CDR2 SNTAGT. The CDR3 spans 14 residues. For the CDR3, the DNA is TGTGCCAGCAGCGAGCAGGGAATGAACACTGAAGCTTTCTTT. Its protein is CASSEQGMNTEAFF.